One TCR beta chain is described in this entry. Its antigen is currently unknown. This CDR3 is built from 16 residues. Deletions cut 0 bases from V and 4 bases from J, with 15 bases between. In germline, CDR1 is LGHNA, CDR2 YSLEER. The data were produced by immunoSEQ multiplex PCR, yet TCRdb's version contains in-frame clones alone and is incomplete. The data show 2 million or so clones, over 85% seen once. The source of the sample is a study of shared clonotypes between healthy human individuals. Study-level findings and limits: When compared with the clonotypes that were shared by all four sorted-subset donors, the non-shared clonotypes turned out to have lower generation probabilities.

As defined, naive CD8 cells were CD45RO-negative and positively selected for CCR7, with terminally differentiated effector memory CD45RA+ cells excluded. Every donor, a Caucasian adult, lived in Nashville, Tennessee. The rearrangement links TRBV4-3 to TRBJ1-2, with a weak D call TRBD1 (5 bases). This receptor was obtained from a man younger than 35 in good health. Material for sequencing was naive CD8+ T cells sorted from blood. This CDR3 reads CASSQDPGGYSYGYTF. The CDR3 DNA is TGCGCCAGCAGCCAAGACCCTGGGGGTTATTCCTATGGCTACACCTTC.